The 24 T cell receptor beta chains below come from one sample, sequenced in a study of T cells in women clearing cervical HPV infection. Clones were sequenced by immunoSEQ multiplex PCR, and TCRdb holds only the in-frame ones, with some missing. The specimen's table records some 31,000 clones. The material sequenced was blood buffy coat. The receptors originated from a woman aged 18-70 years with a cervical HPV16 infection that either progressed to CIN3+ or cleared (not recorded which).

With respect to this clone: Read coverage stops 3 residues before the CDR3 terminus; the germline J gene supplies the remainder. The J gene is TRBJ1-6, the V gene TRBV6-1; D gene ambiguous. Deletions cut 2 bases from V and 7 bases from J, with 12 bases between. Germline lookup yields CDR1 MNHNS and CDR2 SASEGT. CDR3 length: 15 amino acids. CDR3 bases read: TGTGCCAGCAGTGAAACGGGGATGGGGAATTCACCC. Translated: CASSETGMGNSP. The CDR3 as a whole reads CASSETGMGNSPLHF.

Comment on this clone: Read data end 3 residues before the CDR3 end; the end is taken from the germline J gene. V usage is TRBV10-1 and J usage is TRBJ2-3; no reliable D call. Germline V gene lookup returns CDR1 WNHNN and CDR2 SYGVQD (reference sequence). This CDR3 comprises 14 residues. CDR3 protein: CASSVDTNQETQYF. Partial CDR3 DNA: TGCGCCAGCAGTGTAGACACGAATCAAGAGACG.

Comment on this clone: The missing CDR3 end, 3 residues past where the read stops, is filled in from the germline J gene. The chain couples TRBV7-3 to TRBJ2-2; D is uncertain. Germline assignment: CDR1 SGHTA and CDR2 FQGTGA. CDR3 length: 13 residues. The part of the CDR3 DNA that was read is TGTGCCAGCAGCTTAAACTTGGGCGCGCCG. This gives the protein CASSLNLGAP. The whole CDR3 region reads CASSLNLGAPLFF.

With regard to this clone: The CDR3 end falls 3 residues outside the read, so it is completed with the germline J gene. V usage is TRBV28 and J usage is TRBJ2-1; the D gene is possibly TRBD2 (7 bases). Trimming removed 3 bases at V and 4 bases at J, with 13 bases between. The CDR3 runs to 15 residues. Germline V gene data show CDR1 as MDHEN and CDR2 as SYDVKM. The CDR3 region is CASSFRGAGYNEQFF. CDR3 DNA (partial): TGTGCCAGCAGTTTCCGGGGGGCGGGTTACAATGAG.

Note on this clone: The read is 3 residues too short to cover the CDR3 end, so that end is filled in from the germline J gene. The chain recombines TRBV2 with TRBJ2-1; TRBD2 matches at 9 bases. With 6 bases clipped from V and 9 bases from J, the junction kept 15 bases outside the gene matches. Germline V gives CDR1 SNHLY, CDR2 FYNNEI. The CDR3 is made up of 16 amino acids. The CDR3 reads CASSRNLGRGGSEQFF. The CDR3 bases that were read are TGTGCCAGCAGCCGCAACCTAGGGCGGGGGGGGTCTGAG.

As for this clone: The CDR3 is cut off 3 residues early in the read; its end comes from the germline J gene. The J gene is TRBJ1-1, the V gene TRBV7-2, with D possibly being TRBD1 (6 bases). The germline V gene has CDR1 SGHTA and CDR2 FQGNSA. V dropped 5 bases and J dropped 2 bases, with 9 bases sitting between them. This CDR3 has 13 amino acids. The chain's CDR3 is CASSEQGNTEAFF. Incomplete CDR3 DNA: TGTGCCAGCAGCGAACAGGGAAACACTGAA.

On this clone: The read ends 3 residues shy of where the CDR3 ends; the end is completed using the germline J gene. The chain carries TRBV18 and TRBJ2-1; TRBD2 matches 8 bases. This CDR3 has 14 residues. Germline CDR1 reads KGHSH; CDR2 reads LQKENI. V dropped 5 bases and J dropped 9; count of bases not matched to a gene: 9. The sequenced part of the CDR3 DNA is TGTGCCAGCTCAGATGCCGGGACTAGTCGTGAG. Its translation is CASSDAGTSRE. The full CDR3 protein is CASSDAGTSREQFF.

Note on this clone: The read is 3 residues too short to cover the CDR3 end, so that end is filled in from the germline J gene. The gene calls are TRBV13 and TRBJ2-5, with 7 bases fitting TRBD1. With V trimmed by 3 bases and J by 4 bases, 11 bases remained unmatched. Germline loops: CDR1 PRHDT, CDR2 FYEKMQ (reference sequence). CDR3 length equals 16 residues. The covered CDR3 bases are TGTGCCAGCAGCTTCCTTCCGACAGGGTCTGCAGAGACC. The encoded protein is CASSFLPTGSAET. The CDR3 reads in full as CASSFLPTGSAETQYF. The variable domain in full, with the rest retrieved from reference TRBV13 and TRBJ2-5, is AAGVIQSPRHLIKEKRETATLKCYPIPRHDTVYWYQQGPGQDPQFLISFYEKMQSDKGSIPDRFSAQQFSDYHSELNMSSLELGDSALYFCASSFLPTGSAETQYFGPGTRLLVL.

Comments on this clone: The read falls 3 residues short of the CDR3 end, and the missing part is taken from the germline J gene. This chain connects TRBV20-1 to TRBJ2-3, with 10 bases fitting TRBD2. CDR3 length: 15 residues. Per germline, CDR1 DFQATT and CDR2 SNEGSKA (reference sequence). V gave up 5 bases and J gave up 0 bases; unmatched junction bases: 5. Partial CDR3 DNA: TGCAGTGCTCCGACAGCGGGGGGGAGCACAGATACG. Amino acid sequence: CSAPTAGGSTDT. In full, the CDR3 is CSAPTAGGSTDTQYF.

With respect to this clone: The CDR3 end is not reached by the read, which stops 3 residues before it; the germline J gene fills it in. V usage is TRBV7-8 and J usage is TRBJ2-3; 13 nucleotides agree with TRBD2. The CDR3 has 18 amino acids. Germline V lookup: CDR1 SGHVS, CDR2 FQNEAQ. V shed 6 bases, J shed 0 bases, and the junction held 9 bases outside the gene matches. This chain's CDR3 is CASSLGTSGVSSTDTQYF. The sequenced part of the CDR3 DNA is TGTGCCAGCAGTCTCGGGACTAGCGGGGTCTCTAGCACAGATACG.

Comments on this clone: The read stops 3 residues short of the end of the CDR3; the missing end is completed from the germline J gene. The chain links TRBV14 to TRBJ2-1; D gene uncertain. Per the germline V gene, CDR1 is SGHDN and CDR2 is FVKESK. This CDR3 has 13 residues. V was pared by 1 base and J by 4 bases, with 5 bases between. The sequenced CDR3 bases are TGTGCCAGCAGCCAAGGGCCTTACAATGAG. It is translated as CASSQGPYNE. The whole CDR3 sequence is CASSQGPYNEQFF.

Concerning this clone itself: With the read ending 3 residues before the CDR3 end, the germline J gene is used to fill in that end. This chain links TRBV2 with TRBJ1-2, with a tentative D call TRBD1 (6 bases). The CDR3 totals 15 residues. CDR1 and CDR2 from the germline V gene are SNHLY and FYNNEI. The sequenced part of the CDR3 DNA is TGTGCCAGCAGTCCCGAGCGGGGGGGCTTCAATGAC. This sequence encodes CASSPERGGFND. The complete CDR3 reads CASSPERGGFNDYTF.

A remark on this clone: The CDR3 goes on 3 residues after the read ends, and that part is filled in from the germline J gene. J is TRBJ2-7 and V is TRBV11-2, with 7 bases aligning to TRBD1. Germline assignment: CDR1 SGHAT and CDR2 FQNNGV. J gave up 6 bases and V 1 base, and 6 bases lay outside the gene matches. The CDR3 has 14 residues. Here the CDR3 reads CASSLVRGRGEQYF. CDR3 bases read: TGTGCCAGCAGCTTAGTTAGGGGGCGCGGCGAG.

Note on this clone: The CDR3 goes on 3 residues after the read ends, and that part is filled in from the germline J gene. This chain uses TRBV20-1 with TRBJ2-5; 11 nucleotides align to TRBD2. The CDR3 consists of 17 residues. V trimming: 6 bases; J trimming: 2 bases; junction bases outside the gene matches: 14. CDR1 is DFQATT, CDR2 SNEGSKA, per germline (reference sequence). The covered CDR3 bases are TGCAGTGCGAGTGGGACTAGCGGTCCACCGTCTCAAGAGACC. Amino acid sequence: CSASGTSGPPSQET. The whole CDR3 is CSASGTSGPPSQETQYF.

Regarding this clone: The CDR3 end falls 3 residues outside the read, so it is completed with the germline J gene. The V call is TRBV6-2 or TRBV6-3, the J call TRBJ2-7; D possibly uses TRBD1 or TRBD2 (5 bases each). Germline lookup yields CDR1 MNHEY and CDR2 SVGEGT. The CDR3 has 15 residues. Trimming removed 1 base at V and 5 bases at J, with 15 bases between. This chain's CDR3 is CASSYYRSRGNEQYF. The CDR3 DNA, read in part, is TGTGCCAGCAGTTACTATCGCTCGAGGGGCAACGAG.

Notes on this clone: The CDR3 end lies 3 residues beyond the end of the read and is filled in from the germline J gene. The gene calls are TRBV2 and TRBJ2-3, with 9 bases matching TRBD2. CDR3 size: 15 residues. Trimming took 6 bases from V and 1 from J; bases not matched to a gene: 5. The germline V gene encodes CDR1 SNHLY and CDR2 FYNNEI. The CDR3 DNA, read in part, is TGTGCCAGCAGCTCTAGCGGGGTCGGCACAGATACG. Translated, it gives CASSSSGVGTDT. The full CDR3 protein reads CASSSSGVGTDTQYF.

The CDR3 DNA, read in part, is TGCGCCAGCAGCTTAAGATCCCCCCTAAGCTCTGGGGCCAACGTC. Its translation: CASSLRSPLSSGANV. The full CDR3 protein reads CASSLRSPLSSGANVLTF. The V gene is TRBV5-1, the J gene TRBJ2-6; D uncertain. The read falls 3 residues short of the CDR3 end, and the missing part is taken from the germline J gene. V lost 2 bases and J 0 bases, leaving 15 bases between the germline ends. Germline V gene sequence: CDR1 SGHRS, CDR2 YFSETQ. This CDR3 has 18 residues. Filled out from reference TRBV5-1 and TRBJ2-6, the complete variable domain reads KAGVTQTPRYLIKTRGQQVTLSCSPISGHRSVSWYQQTPGQGLQFLFEYFSETQRNKGNFPGRFSGRQFSNSRSEMNVSTLELGDSALYLCASSLRSPLSSGANVLTFGAGSRLTVL.

With respect to this clone: The DNA ends 3 residues before the CDR3 does, and the rest of the CDR3 is filled in from the germline J gene. The chain combines TRBV7-2 with TRBJ1-5, with 7 bases aligning to TRBD1. The CDR3 extends over 13 amino acids. After removal of 4 bases from V and 5 bases from J, the junction contained 2 bases not matched to a gene. The germline gives CDR1 SGHTA, CDR2 FQGNSA. The CDR3: CASSSQGDQPQHF. CDR3 DNA (partial): TGTGCCAGCAGCTCCCAGGGGGATCAGCCC.

Comments on this clone: The read halts 3 residues ahead of the CDR3 end, with the missing end drawn from the germline J gene. The chain recombines TRBV19 with TRBJ2-3, with 9 bases identical to TRBD1. The germline V gene has CDR1 LNHDA and CDR2 SQIVND (reference sequence). The CDR3 is 14 residues long. The J segment lost 2 bases and the V segment lost 5 bases, leaving 2 bases of the junction unmatched. The covered CDR3 bases are TGTGCCAGTAGTTGGGACAGGGTCACAGATACG. Amino acid sequence: CASSWDRVTDT. The entire CDR3 protein is CASSWDRVTDTQYF.

The part of the CDR3 DNA that was read is TGTGCCAGCTCACCACTACAGGATAATCAGCCG. Translation: CASSPLQDNQP. The whole CDR3 protein is CASSPLQDNQPQYF. The J gene is TRBJ2-3, the V gene TRBV18; perhaps TRBD1 as D (5 bases). Read coverage stops 3 residues before the CDR3 terminus; the germline J gene supplies the remainder. CDR3 length: 14 amino acids. The germline gives CDR1 KGHSH, CDR2 LQKENI.

Comment on this clone: The read ends 3 residues before the CDR3 terminus; that terminus is restored from the germline J gene. This chain joins TRBV5-1 and TRBJ1-5, with TRBD1 matching over 7 bases. Trimming removed 3 bases from V and 3 bases from J; junction bases left unmatched: 6. There are 15 residues in the CDR3. Germline values: CDR1 SGHRS, CDR2 YFSETQ. Here the CDR3 reads CASSYETGNNQPQHF. CDR3 DNA (partial): TGCGCCAGCAGCTACGAGACAGGGAACAATCAGCCC. Full variable domain (outside the CDR3, taken from reference TRBV5-1 and TRBJ1-5): KAGVTQTPRYLIKTRGQQVTLSCSPISGHRSVSWYQQTPGQGLQFLFEYFSETQRNKGNFPGRFSGRQFSNSRSEMNVSTLELGDSALYLCASSYETGNNQPQHFGDGTRLSIL.

CDR3: CASSIGQGRVNTEAFF. The sequenced CDR3 bases are TGTGCCAGTAGTATTGGACAGGGGAGGGTGAACACTGAA. This rearrangement joins TRBV19 to TRBJ1-1; 9 positions match TRBD1. The sequenced fragment ends 3 residues before the CDR3 boundary, so the rest is inferred from the germline J gene. After removal of 3 bases from V and 0 bases from J, the junction contained 5 bases not matched to a gene. The CDR3 extends over 16 amino acids. Germline CDR1 is LNHDA and CDR2 is SQIVND (reference sequence).

Note on this clone: The CDR3 end is not reached by the read, which stops 3 residues before it; the germline J gene fills it in. The V call is TRBV7-2, the J call TRBJ1-5; a weak D match, TRBD1 (6 bases). Trimming removed 2 bases from V and 7 bases from J, with 12 bases in between. This CDR3 is built from 14 residues. CDR1 and CDR2 (germline): SGHTA, FQGNSA. The CDR3 spells CASSLTQGRQPQHF. The sequenced part of the CDR3 DNA is TGTGCCAGCAGCTTAACACAGGGCAGGCAGCCC.

For this clone: The read comes to an end 3 residues before the CDR3 does, leaving the germline J gene to fill in the end. The chain has TRBV6-1 and TRBJ1-6; the D gene is possibly TRBD1 (5 bases). Per the germline V gene, CDR1 is MNHNS and CDR2 is SASEGT. V was clipped by 3 bases and J by 3 bases, with 9 bases between them. The CDR3 sequence is 15 residues long. The covered CDR3 bases are TGTGCCAGCAGTGAGGACATTTTCTATAATTCACCC. As protein: CASSEDIFYNSP. The full-length CDR3 reads as CASSEDIFYNSPLHF.